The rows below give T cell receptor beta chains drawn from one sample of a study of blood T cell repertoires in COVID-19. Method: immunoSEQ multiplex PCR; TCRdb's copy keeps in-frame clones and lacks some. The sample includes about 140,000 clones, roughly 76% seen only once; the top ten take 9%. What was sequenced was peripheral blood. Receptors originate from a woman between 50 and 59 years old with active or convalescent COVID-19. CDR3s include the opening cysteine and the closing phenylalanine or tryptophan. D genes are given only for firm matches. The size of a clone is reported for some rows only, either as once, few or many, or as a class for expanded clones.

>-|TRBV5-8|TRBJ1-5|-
CASSGQLIGQPQHF
TGTGCCAGCAGCGGACAGCTGATCGGTCAGCCCCAGCATTTT
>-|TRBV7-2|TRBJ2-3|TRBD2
CASSLGRPGVRTDTQYF
TGTGCCAGCAGCCTCGGGAGGCCGGGAGTTCGCACAGATACGCAGTATTTT
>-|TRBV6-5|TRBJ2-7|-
CASSTTGVPYEQYF
TGTGCCAGCAGTACAACGGGTGTTCCCTACGAGCAGTACTTC
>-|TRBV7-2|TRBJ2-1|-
CASSLKAYNEQFF
TGTGCCAGCAGCTTAAAAGCTTACAATGAGCAGTTCTTC
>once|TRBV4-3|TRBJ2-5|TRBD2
CASSQDVGGGGETQYF
TGCGCCAGCAGCCAAGACGTCGGCGGGGGTGGAGAGACCCAGTACTTC
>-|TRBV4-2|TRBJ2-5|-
CASSQARGGGIYRETQYF
TGTGCCAGCAGCCAAGCCCGCGGTGGAGGGATCTACCGGGAGACCCAGTACTTC
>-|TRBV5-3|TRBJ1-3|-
CARSRRKEVYSGNTIYF
TGTGCCAGAAGCCGGCGGAAGGAAGTATACTCTGGAAACACCATATATTTT
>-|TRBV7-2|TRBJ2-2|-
CASSLLASGELFF
TGTGCCAGCAGCTTACTTGCGTCGGGGGAGCTGTTTTTT
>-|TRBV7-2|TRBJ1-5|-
CASSLVLIVGQPQHF
TGTGCCAGCAGCTTAGTTCTAATTGTTGGTCAGCCCCAGCATTTT
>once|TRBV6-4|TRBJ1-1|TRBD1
CASSEVAGGIPEAFF
TGTGCCAGCAGTGAAGTGGCAGGGGGTATCCCTGAAGCTTTCTTT
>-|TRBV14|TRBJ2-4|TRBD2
CASSQWGLAGGPKNIQYF
TGTGCCAGCAGCCAATGGGGACTAGCGGGAGGGCCCAAAAACATTCAGTACTTC
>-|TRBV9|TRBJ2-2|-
CASSVGPSGVTGELFF
TGTGCCAGCAGCGTAGGGCCTAGTGGAGTCACCGGGGAGCTGTTTTTT
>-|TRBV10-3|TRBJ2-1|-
CAISPRAAGLSYNEQFF
TGTGCCATCAGCCCAAGGGCAGCGGGCCTATCCTACAATGAGCAGTTCTTC
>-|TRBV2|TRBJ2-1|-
CASSEALPGNEQFF
TGTGCCAGCAGTGAAGCGCTTCCGGGCAATGAGCAGTTCTTC
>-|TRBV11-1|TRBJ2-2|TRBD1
CASSPTDRGTGELFF
TGTGCCAGCAGCCCTACCGACAGGGGGACCGGGGAGCTGTTTTTT
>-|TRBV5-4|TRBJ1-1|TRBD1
CASSWDSYTEAFF
TGTGCCAGCAGCTGGGACAGTTACACTGAAGCTTTCTTT
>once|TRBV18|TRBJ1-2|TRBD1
CASSPLAGWDSYGYTF
TGTGCCAGCTCACCACTCGCGGGCTGGGACAGTTATGGCTACACCTTC
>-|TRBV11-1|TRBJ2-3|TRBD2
CASSLVVAGDMDTQYF
TGTGCCAGCAGCTTAGTGGTAGCGGGAGACATGGATACGCAGTATTTT
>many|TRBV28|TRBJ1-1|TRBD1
CASVRTGRMNTEAFF
TGTGCCAGCGTTCGGACAGGAAGGATGAACACTGAAGCTTTCTTT
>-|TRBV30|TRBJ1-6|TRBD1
CAWRGSGGNSPLHF
TGTGCCTGGAGGGGGTCAGGGGGGAATTCACCCCTCCACTTT
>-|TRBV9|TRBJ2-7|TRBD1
CASSEREGRDRAHEQYF
TGTGCCAGCAGCGAGAGGGAGGGACGGGACAGGGCCCACGAGCAGTACTTC
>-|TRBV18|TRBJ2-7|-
CASSPPTGQGPYEQYF
TGTGCCAGCTCACCTCCGACTGGCCAGGGTCCCTACGAGCAGTACTTC
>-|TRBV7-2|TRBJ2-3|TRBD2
CASSKRRTSGSTDTQYF
TGTGCCAGCAGCAAACGCCGGACTAGCGGTAGCACAGATACGCAGTATTTT
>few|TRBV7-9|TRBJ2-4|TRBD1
CASSLEWGQVNIQYF
TGTGCCAGCAGCTTAGAGTGGGGACAGGTAAACATTCAGTACTTC
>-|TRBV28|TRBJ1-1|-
CASPASGSLGSGTEAFF
TGTGCCAGCCCTGCCTCTGGGTCATTAGGTTCGGGGACTGAAGCTTTCTTT
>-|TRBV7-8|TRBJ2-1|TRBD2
CASSPWEGGPGNEQFF
TGTGCCAGCAGCCCCTGGGAGGGAGGGCCGGGTAATGAGCAGTTCTTC
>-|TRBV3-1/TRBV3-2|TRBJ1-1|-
CASSLSRGGGSPEAFF
TGTGCCAGCAGCCTTTCCCGGGGGGGAGGGTCCCCTGAAGCTTTCTTT
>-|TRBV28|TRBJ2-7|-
CASSFGSEVGYEQYF
TGTGCCAGCAGTTTTGGTTCCGAGGTGGGCTACGAGCAGTACTTC
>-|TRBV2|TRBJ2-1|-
CASSAGSGEQFF
TGTGCCAGCAGTGCGGGTAGCGGTGAGCAGTTCTTC
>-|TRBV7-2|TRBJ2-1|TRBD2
CASSFFSSGREGEQFF
TGTGCCAGCAGCTTTTTTTCAAGCGGAAGGGAGGGTGAGCAGTTCTTC
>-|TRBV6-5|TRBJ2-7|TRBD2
CASVLAGANYEQYF
TGTGCCAGCGTGCTAGCGGGAGCCAACTACGAGCAGTACTTC
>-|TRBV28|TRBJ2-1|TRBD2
CASSPLSGRAPEQFF
TGTGCCAGCAGTCCCCTTAGCGGGAGGGCCCCTGAGCAGTTCTTC
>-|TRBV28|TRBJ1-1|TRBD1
CASSFPRTGKFF
TGTGCCAGCAGTTTCCCCCGGACAGGGAAGTTCTTT
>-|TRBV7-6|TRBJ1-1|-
CASSGTQYTEAFF
TGTGCCAGCAGCGGAACACAGTACACTGAAGCTTTCTTT
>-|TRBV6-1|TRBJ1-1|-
CASSEGLVGRAFF
TGTGCCAGCAGTGAAGGCCTTGTCGGTAGAGCTTTCTTT
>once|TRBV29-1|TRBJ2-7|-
CSVDDGGYEQYF
TGCAGCGTCGATGATGGGGGGTACGAGCAGTACTTC
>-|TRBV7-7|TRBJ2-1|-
CASSLLAASSYNEQFF
TGTGCTAGCAGCCTCTTAGCCGCGAGCTCCTACAATGAGCAGTTCTTC
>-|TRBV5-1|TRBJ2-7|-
CASSLTQADYEQYF
TGCGCCAGCAGCTTGACACAGGCGGACTACGAGCAGTACTTC
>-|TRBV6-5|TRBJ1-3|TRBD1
CASSLQGRSGNTIYF
TGTGCCAGCAGCCTACAGGGGCGCTCTGGAAACACCATATATTTT
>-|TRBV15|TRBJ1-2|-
CATSSNRDRGYTF
TGTGCCACCAGTTCAAACAGGGACCGTGGCTACACCTTC
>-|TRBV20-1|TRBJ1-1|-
CSASAEGANTEAFF
TGCAGTGCTAGTGCGGAAGGGGCCAACACTGAAGCTTTCTTT
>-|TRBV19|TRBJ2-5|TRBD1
CASTGRHTGGGETQYF
TGTGCCAGTACGGGTCGTCATACAGGGGGTGGTGAGACCCAGTACTTC
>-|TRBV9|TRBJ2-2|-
CASSPYSSGRDGELFF
TGTGCCAGCAGCCCCTATTCGAGCGGCCGGGACGGGGAGCTGTTTTTT
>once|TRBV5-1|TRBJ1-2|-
CASSFGDYSKGYTF
TGCGCCAGCAGCTTTGGGGACTATTCTAAAGGCTACACCTTC
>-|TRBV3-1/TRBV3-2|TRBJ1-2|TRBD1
CASSQPDRGSGYTF
TGTGCCAGCAGCCAGCCCGACAGGGGGTCTGGCTACACCTTC
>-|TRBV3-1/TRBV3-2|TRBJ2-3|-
CASSQGGRTDTQYF
TGTGCCAGCAGCCAGGGGGGAAGGACAGATACGCAGTATTTT
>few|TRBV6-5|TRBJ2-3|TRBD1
CASSSFRDRGDTQYF
TGTGCCAGCAGTTCCTTCCGGGACAGGGGAGATACGCAGTATTTT
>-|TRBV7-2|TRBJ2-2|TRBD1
CASSLTGGHGELFF
TGTGCCAGCAGCTTGACAGGGGGCCACGGGGAGCTGTTTTTT
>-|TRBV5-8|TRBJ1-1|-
CASRLGGRRGSTEAFF
TGTGCCAGCAGGTTGGGGGGTAGGCGGGGATCCACTGAAGCTTTCTTT
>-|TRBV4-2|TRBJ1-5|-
CASSQDRSNQPQHF
TGTGCCAGCAGCCAAGACCGGAGCAATCAGCCCCAGCATTTT
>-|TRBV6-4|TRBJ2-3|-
CASSDSSRRGDTQYF
TGTGCCAGCAGTGACTCTAGCCGACGGGGAGATACGCAGTATTTT
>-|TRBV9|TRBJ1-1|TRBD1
CASSAHAGQENTEAFF
TGTGCCAGCAGCGCACATGCGGGACAGGAGAACACTGAAGCTTTCTTT